Following are 20 T cell receptor beta chains from one sample sequenced in a study of blood T cells in healthy people across ages. Through a sample-barcoded 5' primer and a J-beta primer mix, a second PCR was run for about 6 to 11 cycles. TCRdb fed the 5' RACE reads into MiXCR, producing one record per CDR3 protein. The sample lists fewer than 800,000 distinct CDR3 sequences; around 49% were seen once. The sample taken for sequencing was blood. Receptors originate from a woman aged 60-70 years in good health.

The chain is built from TRBV20-1 and TRBJ2-3; tentatively, D is TRBD2 (6 bases). This CDR3 is built from 15 residues. Deletions cut 6 bases from V and 3 bases from J, with 19 bases between. Germline values: CDR1 DFQATT, CDR2 SNEGSKA (reference sequence). The CDR3: CSATVVGGVTDTQYF. CDR3 bases: TGCAGTGCGACTGTAGTGGGAGGTGTTACAGATACGCAGTATTTT.

This clonotype was observed a handful of times. This rearrangement joins TRBV7-3 to TRBJ2-7; perhaps TRBD2 as D (6 bases). Germline loops: CDR1 SGHTA, CDR2 FQGTGA. CDR3 length: 15 amino acids. V lost 1 base and J lost 0, with 10 bases in between. The DNA of the CDR3 is TGTGCCAGCAGCTTAAAGGCGGGGAGCTCCTACGAGCAGTACTTC. This gives the protein CASSLKAGSSYEQYF.

The chain uses TRBV20-1 and TRBJ2-3; possible D gene TRBD1, 5 bases. The V end lost 3 bases, the J end lost 6 bases, and 13 bases lay between the germline ends. The germline V gene encodes CDR1 DFQATT and CDR2 SNEGSKA (reference sequence). This CDR3 is 13 amino acids long. The CDR3 here is CSASKPPGDTQYF. The CDR3 DNA is TGCAGTGCTAGTAAACCCCCAGGGGATACGCAGTATTTT.

The gene calls are TRBV29-1 and TRBJ2-5; 8 positions agree with TRBD1. CDR1 is SQVTM and CDR2 is ANQGSEA in the germline V gene. The trim removed 4 bases at V and 1 base at J, leaving 8 bases unmatched. This CDR3 spans 15 amino acids. CDR3 sequence reads: CSVGRHQGAQETQYF. CDR3 in DNA: TGCAGCGTTGGGCGTCACCAGGGGGCCCAAGAGACCCAGTACTTC.

The chain links TRBV29-1 to TRBJ2-5; D ambiguous. In germline, CDR1 is SQVTM, CDR2 ANQGSEA. V shed 4 bases and J shed 5 bases, with 11 bases lying between them. The CDR3 covers 12 residues. The CDR3: CSVGMPPETQYF. DNA of the CDR3: TGCAGCGTTGGGATGCCCCCTGAGACCCAGTACTTC.

The J gene is TRBJ2-3, the V gene TRBV10-3; 9 bases fit TRBD1. CDR1 is ENHRY and CDR2 is SYGVKD in the germline V gene. V lost 7 bases, J lost 2 bases, and 7 bases stayed unmatched. The CDR3 has 15 amino acids. The CDR3 coding sequence is TGTGCCATCAATGGACAGGGGTCGGTCACAGATACGCAGTATTTT. Amino acids: CAINGQGSVTDTQYF.

This CDR3 reads CASSLVSGGETQYF. DNA of the CDR3: TGCGCCAGCAGCTTGGTTTCAGGCGGCGAGACCCAGTACTTC. V usage is TRBV5-1 and J usage is TRBJ2-5; D is ambiguous. CDR1 SGHRS and CDR2 YFSETQ come from the germline V gene. This CDR3 has 14 amino acids. Trimming left V 0 bases short and J 5 bases short, with 11 bases between.

Only one count was recorded for this clonotype. V and J are TRBV7-2 and TRBJ2-3; possible D gene TRBD2, 7 bases. Trimming took 3 bases from V and 13 from J, leaving 23 bases between them. Germline V gene sequence: CDR1 SGHTA, CDR2 FQGNSA. The CDR3 covers 15 residues. The CDR3 reads CASSLRGARYAGEYF. The CDR3 DNA sequence: TGTGCCAGCAGCTTGAGGGGGGCCAGATACGCGGGAGAGTATTTT.

Here the CDR3 reads CASSQLTGQSYEQYF. The CDR3 region has the DNA TGCGCCAGCAGCCAATTGACGGGCCAAAGCTACGAGCAGTACTTC. J is TRBJ2-7 and V is TRBV4-3, with D unresolved. The V gene lost 2 bases and the J gene lost 3 bases, with 14 bases spanning the gap. The CDR3 has 15 amino acids. From germline, CDR1 is LGHNA and CDR2 YSLEER.

This clonotype was detected a few times. At one of its ends the junction is not consistent with the germline gene, which may arise from a read error. The chain employs TRBV20-1 and TRBJ2-7; D gene uncertain. Germline assignment: CDR1 DFQATT and CDR2 SNEGSKA (reference sequence). The CDR3 length is 15 residues. The CDR3 protein is CSARDLGDFSSEQYF. CDR3 DNA sequence: TGCAGTGCTAGAGATCTCGGAGACTTTTCCTCCGAGCAGTACTTC.

This chain connects TRBV27 to TRBJ2-7, with D possibly being TRBD2 (5 bases). V was clipped by 6 bases and J by 2 bases, with 14 bases between them. This CDR3 contains 14 residues. Germline V gene sequence: CDR1 MNHEY, CDR2 SMNVEV (reference sequence). DNA for the CDR3: TGTGCCAGCAGAAAAACCGGGAAGACCTACGAGCAGTACTTC. Protein sequence: CASRKTGKTYEQYF.

Regarding this clonotype: A read error may account for a junction end that differs from germline. The chain links TRBV5-1 to TRBJ2-2; 7 nucleotides agree with TRBD1. The germline CDR1 and CDR2 sequences are SGHRS and YFSETQ. This CDR3 region has 15 residues. The CDR3 loop reads CASSLDGQAYGELFF. CDR3 coding DNA: TGTGCCAGCAGCTTGGATGGACAGGCCTACGGGGAGCTGTTTTTT.

For this clonotype: The junction differs from germline at one of its ends, possibly a read error. This chain links TRBV10-3 with TRBJ2-1; TRBD2 might be the D (5 bases). The germline V gene encodes CDR1 ENHRY and CDR2 SYGVKD. This CDR3 region has 14 residues. CDR3 in amino acids: CASSGAENYNEQFF. The DNA for the CDR3 is TGTGCCAGCAGTGGAGCGGAGAACTACAATGAGCAGTTCTTC.

The CDR3 coding sequence is TGTGCCAGCAGCTTCCGGGGTAGCGGGGAGCAGTTCTTC. Translating it yields CASSFRGSGEQFF. The J gene is TRBJ2-1, the V gene TRBV7-2, with TRBD2 matching 7 bases. Trimming removed 3 bases from V and 10 bases from J; junction bases left unmatched: 6. CDR1 is SGHTA and CDR2 is FQGNSA in the germline V gene. The CDR3 contains 13 residues.

V usage is TRBV13 and J usage is TRBJ2-1; no reliable D call. The ends were cut back, 5 bases at V and 4 bases at J, with 9 bases in the middle. Per the germline V gene, CDR1 is PRHDT and CDR2 is FYEKMQ (reference sequence). There are 13 residues in the CDR3. As DNA, the CDR3 is TGTGCCAGCAGCCTTCTAGATTACAATGAGCAGTTCTTC. Translating gives CASSLLDYNEQFF.

Of note for this clonotype: One end of the junction is discordant with germline, which a read error may explain. The chain has TRBV29-1 and TRBJ1-2; TRBD1 might be the D (6 bases). CDR3 length equals 13 residues. Germline CDR1 is SQVTM and CDR2 is ANQGSEA. DNA of the CDR3: TGCAGTGTTGATGGCAGGGGAAACTATGGCTACACCTTC. It is translated as CSVDGRGNYGYTF.

The V call is TRBV7-7, the J call TRBJ1-1; 9 bases align to TRBD1. The germline V gene has CDR1 SSHAT and CDR2 FNYEAQ (reference sequence). This CDR3 has 12 residues. The CDR3 is CASGAGQGEAFF. CDR3 in DNA: TGTGCTAGCGGCGCCGGACAGGGGGAAGCTTTCTTT.

The J gene is TRBJ2-5, the V gene TRBV6-5; D ambiguous. CDR3 length: 13 residues. The V gene lost 7 bases and the J gene lost 2 bases, with 11 bases spanning the gap. CDR1 is MNHEY and CDR2 is SVGAGI in the germline V gene. This CDR3 is CASTESTQETQYF. The CDR3, as DNA: TGTGCCAGCACGGAGAGCACTCAAGAGACCCAGTACTTC.

The rearrangement uses TRBV4-2 and TRBJ2-3; D gene unclear. The length of the CDR3 is 17 residues. Trimming removed 0 bases at V and 3 bases at J, with 16 bases between. Looked up from germline, CDR1 is LGHNA and CDR2 is YNFKEQ. The CDR3 reads CASSQDGRQVGTDTQYF. The CDR3 bases are TGTGCCAGCAGCCAAGATGGTAGGCAGGTGGGGACAGATACGCAGTATTTT.

Note on this clonotype: A read error may explain this, as a much larger clone is one base away. This chain uses TRBV9 with TRBJ2-1, with a possible D match to TRBD2 (6 bases). This CDR3 region has 14 residues. Per the germline V gene, CDR1 is SGDLS and CDR2 is YYNGEE. CDR3 region: CASSVETSEDERFF. CDR3 bases: TGTGCCAGCAGCGTCGAGACTAGTGAGGATGAGCGGTTCTTC.